Listed here is a single T cell receptor (beta chain). Its antigen is currently unknown. TCRdb's copy holds only in-frame clones and misses some; the assay was immunoSEQ multiplex PCR. The repertoire holds just under 95,000 clones, with around nine tenths as singletons. The V gene's germline CDR1 is SGHRS and CDR2 YFSETQ. The CDR3 has 16 amino acids. Trimming removed 1 base from V and 0 bases from J; junction bases left unmatched: 3. This specimen belongs to a study of T cell responses to AZD1222 COVID-19 vaccine. The study, taken as a whole, reports: Repertoires were collected only later (after the peak T cell response had occurred).

The chain has TRBV5-1 and TRBJ2-3; 9 bases line up with TRBD2. The specimen was peripheral blood, collected on day 0 of AZD1222 vaccination. This clonotype originated in an adult in good health. CDR3 DNA sequence: TGCGCCAGCAGCTTGCGGCTAGCGGGGAGCACAGATACGCAGTATTTT. It is translated as CASSLRLAGSTDTQYF.